The entry that follows covers one T cell receptor beta chain sequence. Measured with immunoSEQ multiplex PCR; TCRdb has only the in-frame clones, and not every one. This sample has roughly 380,000 clones, with approximately 89% found just once. These data are taken from a study of blood T cell repertoires in COVID-19. CDR1 SEHNR and CDR2 FQNEAQ come from the germline V gene (reference sequence). V shed 1 base, J shed 4 bases, and the junction held 3 bases outside the gene matches. The CDR3 has 15 residues. The origin of this receptor is a woman aged 55-69 years with COVID-19, enrolled during active disease. Sample: peripheral blood. V and J are TRBV7-9 and TRBJ1-5, with 8 bases fitting TRBD1. The CDR3 region is CASSLEGQVNQPQHF. In nucleotides, the CDR3 is TGTGCCAGCAGCTTAGAGGGACAGGTTAATCAGCCCCAGCATTTT.